The rows below give T cell receptor beta chains drawn from one sample of a study of CD8 T cells in Susac syndrome. MiXCR was run by TCRdb on the immunoSEQ multiplex PCR reads, yielding one entry per CDR3 protein. Here the sample spans 250,000 to 300,000 distinct CDR3 sequences, around nine tenths being singletons. The sample comprised CD8+ T cells from PBMCs. The source is a human donor with multiple sclerosis. The CDR3 runs from the conserved cysteine through the conserved F or W. The D gene is left open where the match is weak. Some rows mark clone size as missing; the rest say once, few, many or name a class of expanded clone.

cdr3_nt cdr3_aa d_call j_call clone_size v_call
TGTGCCAGCAGCGGCAGGGGGCCAGGGAACCACGAGCAGTACTTC CASSGRGPGNHEQYF TRBD1 TRBJ2-7 . TRBV5-4
TGTGCCTGGGACAAGAGCGCGGACACCGGGGAGCTGTTTTTT CAWDKSADTGELFF . TRBJ2-2 . TRBV30
TGTGCCAGTAGTATGTCCTGGAACACTGAAGCTTTCTTT CASSMSWNTEAFF . TRBJ1-1 . TRBV19
TGTGCCACCAATCCAGGGATCCACGGGGAGCTGTTTTTT CATNPGIHGELFF . TRBJ2-2 few TRBV6-6
TGTGCCAGCAGCCCCGGACAGGGCGTCTCCTACAATGAGCAGTTCTTC CASSPGQGVSYNEQFF TRBD1 TRBJ2-1 . TRBV3-1
TGCAGTGCTAGAGATCTACAACGACTGGAAACCGGGGAGCTGTTTTTT CSARDLQRLETGELFF . TRBJ2-2 once TRBV20-1
TGTGCCAGCAGTCCAGAAGCCTCTGGGGCCAACGTCCTGACTTTC CASSPEASGANVLTF . TRBJ2-6 . TRBV6-2/TRBV6-3
TGCGCCAGCAGCCAAGATCTCATCCGGGACGCCTACAATGAGCAGTTCTTC CASSQDLIRDAYNEQFF . TRBJ2-1 . TRBV4-3
TGTGCCAGCAGTGCCTGGGAGGCTACCTACGAGCAGTACTTC CASSAWEATYEQYF . TRBJ2-7 . TRBV6-1
TGCAGTGCTAGAGTTCAGGGTTCCTACAATGAGCAGTTCTTC CSARVQGSYNEQFF . TRBJ2-1 . TRBV20-1
TGTGCCAGCAGTCCAGGACAGGGCGTCGCCTACGAGCAGTACTTC CASSPGQGVAYEQYF TRBD1 TRBJ2-7 . TRBV6-1
TGTGCCAGCAGCTTAGCGGTAAGCGGGGGGTCCTACAATGAGCAGTTCTTC CASSLAVSGGSYNEQFF TRBD2 TRBJ2-1 . TRBV7-8
TGTGCCTGGAGTGTAGTTAGCCCAGATACGCAGTATTTT CAWSVVSPDTQYF . TRBJ2-3 . TRBV30
TGTGCCTGGACCCGGGGGGCCGGGGATACGCAGTATTTT CAWTRGAGDTQYF . TRBJ2-3 . TRBV30
TGCAGCGTTAGGTCCGGGGATAGTGAAAAACTGTTTTTT CSVRSGDSEKLFF . TRBJ1-4 . TRBV29-1
TGTGCCAGCAGTCTCATCTCAGAAAACGCTAATCAGCCCCAGCATTTT CASSLISENANQPQHF . TRBJ1-5 . TRBV2
TGCGCCAGCAGCCAAGACGGGGAGGGAAGTTACTATGGCTACACCTTC CASSQDGEGSYYGYTF . TRBJ1-2 . TRBV4-3
TGTGCCAGCAGCCAAGCGAGCGGGAGTTTACTCTACAATGAGCAGTTCTTC CASSQASGSLLYNEQFF TRBD2 TRBJ2-1 . TRBV4-2
TGTGCCAGCGGACAGGGGCTGGATGAGCAGTTCTTC CASGQGLDEQFF TRBD1 TRBJ2-1 . TRBV19
TGTGCCAGCAGTGAATCTGCAGGGGAAGGGAACGAGCAGTACTTC CASSESAGEGNEQYF . TRBJ2-7 few TRBV6-1
TGCAGTGCTCACCCTCTTACGTCCGGGGAGCTGTTTTTT CSAHPLTSGELFF . TRBJ2-2 . TRBV20-1
TGTGCCAGCAGCCGTCCTACCGATGGGGCCTACGAGCAGTACTTC CASSRPTDGAYEQYF . TRBJ2-7 . TRBV7-6
TGCAGTGCCCGAGGGCATGGAGGCGGGAGGGCCGGTGGCACAGATACGCAGTATTTT CSARGHGGGRAGGTDTQYF TRBD2 TRBJ2-3 . TRBV20-1
TGTGCCAGCAGCTTAGGGCCTGGGCCTTACTTC CASSLGPGPYF . TRBJ2-5 . TRBV7-9
TGTGCCAGCAGCGACCCCCCTAATGAAAAACTGTTTTTT CASSDPPNEKLFF . TRBJ1-4 . TRBV9
TGTGCCAGCATGGACAGGGGAAGGTATGGCTACACCTTC CASMDRGRYGYTF TRBD1 TRBJ1-2 few TRBV27
TGTGCCAGCAGTTTAAATACCCTCAATGAGCAGTTCTTC CASSLNTLNEQFF . TRBJ2-1 . TRBV12-3/TRBV12-4
TGTGCCAGCAGTTTATCGGGCAATGAGCAGTTCTTC CASSLSGNEQFF . TRBJ2-1 . TRBV27
TGTGCCAGCAGCTTAGACAGGGCTGCGGTCACCGGGGAGCTGTTTTTT CASSLDRAAVTGELFF . TRBJ2-2 . TRBV11-3
TGCGCCAGCCGAATACTACAGGGGGAGAACACCATATATTTT CASRILQGENTIYF TRBD1 TRBJ1-3 . TRBV4-1
TGCAAGGGGGTGGGAGGATCCGACAATGAGCAGTTCTTC CKGVGGSDNEQFF . TRBJ2-1 once TRBV29-1
TGCGCCAGCCTCGCGCCCTCCGGGACACAAAAAGAGACCCAGTACTTC CASLAPSGTQKETQYF . TRBJ2-5 . TRBV23-1
TGTGCCAGCAGCGGTGGGCCGAACTCCTACGAGCAGTACTTC CASSGGPNSYEQYF . TRBJ2-7 . TRBV9
TGTGCCAGCAGCTTTCCGGGACAGCCCGAAAAACTGTTTTTT CASSFPGQPEKLFF TRBD1 TRBJ1-4 . TRBV7-9
TGTGCCAGCAGTGCACAGGGGGAGTCCTACAATGAGCAGTTCTTC CASSAQGESYNEQFF TRBD1 TRBJ2-1 few TRBV6-1
TGTGCCAGCGAGGGTCAGCGGGAGGACGGAGATACGCAGTATTTT CASEGQREDGDTQYF TRBD2 TRBJ2-3 . TRBV6-2/TRBV6-3
TGTGCCAGCAGTTCTTGGGATACCAAGGACACCGGGGAGCTGTTTTTT CASSSWDTKDTGELFF . TRBJ2-2 once TRBV6-2/TRBV6-3
TGTGCCAGTCACCAATCCGCCGGGCAGGGGGAGAACAATGAGCAGTTCTTC CASHQSAGQGENNEQFF TRBD1 TRBJ2-1 once TRBV6-1
TGTGCCAGCAGTAGGGGGACAGCTACGAACTATGGCTACACCTTC CASSRGTATNYGYTF TRBD1 TRBJ1-2 . TRBV12-3/TRBV12-4
TGTGCCACCAGTGACTCCTCTTCGTCTCACCAAATTGGGAACATTCAGTACTTC CATSDSSSSHQIGNIQYF . TRBJ2-4 . TRBV24-1
TGTGCCAGTAGTGCTAGCGGGGATGATGAGCAGTTCTTC CASSASGDDEQFF TRBD2 TRBJ2-1 . TRBV19
TGTGCCAGCAGTTTTGAAGAAGCGGGAGGGTATGAGCAGTTCTTC CASSFEEAGGYEQFF TRBD2 TRBJ2-1 . TRBV28
TGTGCCTGGAGTGTCTCCCCGGGGACTGAAGCTTTCTTT CAWSVSPGTEAFF . TRBJ1-1 . TRBV30
TGCGCCAGCAGCCAAGATGCAGGTTCGTCCTATAATTCACCCCTCCACTTT CASSQDAGSSYNSPLHF . TRBJ1-6 . TRBV4-3
TGCAGTGCTTCCACCTCACGGGAGGTAGAGACCCAGTACTTC CSASTSREVETQYF TRBD2 TRBJ2-5 . TRBV20-1
TGTGCCAGCAGCTTCGAACCGGGGCGGGAGGCCCGCACAGATACGCAGTATTTT CASSFEPGREARTDTQYF TRBD2 TRBJ2-3 once TRBV11-2
TGTGCCAGCAGCGCCAGCGGAGACTATGGCTACACCTTC CASSASGDYGYTF . TRBJ1-2 few TRBV7-2
TGCAGTGCTAACCACTATAGCGGGAGGGCCGGGGATACGCAGTATTTT CSANHYSGRAGDTQYF TRBD2 TRBJ2-3 . TRBV20-1
TGCAGTGCCCTCAGGGCGGGGGTAGCCAAAAACATTCAGTACTTC CSALRAGVAKNIQYF TRBD2 TRBJ2-4 . TRBV20-1
TGTGCCAGCAGCTTAGCTGGGGGCGCGAGTGAAGCTTTCTTT CASSLAGGASEAFF . TRBJ1-1 . TRBV7-9
TGCGCCAGCAGCCAAGGTAACGCTAGGACCTCCTACAATGAGCAGTTCTTC CASSQGNARTSYNEQFF . TRBJ2-1 . TRBV4-3
TGTGCCAGCAGCTTAGATCCTGCGGATAACAATGAGCAGTTCTTC CASSLDPADNNEQFF . TRBJ2-1 . TRBV7-8